Listed here is a single T cell receptor beta chain. Its recognized antigen is unknown. No clone much larger than this one lies a single base away; base qualities are absent. These data originate in a study of a mutant IDH1 vaccine in newly diagnosed glioma (dated by TCRdb to 2020 to 2022). Study-wide context: Of the 32 patients who were treated, about 62% were male and around 40% were female, and the mean age was approximately 40 years. For exploratory analyses, longitudinal TCRB deep sequencing was carried out in about 26 treated patients wherever samples were available. Peripheral blood samples were drawn at six visits, namely V03 (baseline), V05, V07, V10, V12 and V13. Prior to enrollment, patients had been given standard therapy consisting of radiotherapy alone, temozolomide alone, or radiochemotherapy with temozolomide, with the combination given to most patients. The full study reports these points: Selection of PBMC samples for TCRB deep sequencing was based on availability. The authors stated that sample limitations prevented analyses of patient blood samples from being reproduced. Pseudoprogression seemed to be unrelated to changes in the top peripheral T cell clonotypes found by TCRB sequencing. Immune responses induced by the vaccine were seen in about 93% of patients across multiple MHC alleles.

The junction shows trimming of 5 bases on V and 2 bases on J, plus 7 bases between the germline ends. According to the germline V gene (reference sequence), CDR1 reads SGHAT and CDR2 reads FQDESV. The cysteine opens and the phenylalanine closes a CDR3 of 12 amino acids. Only the CDR3 DNA is retained, 36 bases long and in frame from the first base. The label giving this sample's time point can be read as: baseline, week 1 (first vaccination visit). What this sample's treatment or condition label stands for: pre-vaccination baseline after standard-of-care therapy. Newly diagnosed WHO grade 3 or 4 IDH1-mutant astrocytomas showing loss of nuclear ATRX were present in the donors. The samples were drawn from NOA16, a multicentre, single-arm, open-label phase I trial in Germany that tested a mutant IDH1 peptide vaccine in humans for the first time. For immunogenicity testing, the blood drawn at visit V03 was used as the baseline sample. Genomic DNA for TCRB sequencing was isolated from EDTA blood with the DNeasy Blood and Tissue Kit.

Library creation used the immunoSEQ multiplex PCR assay. Following the manufacturer's protocol, the hsTCRB Kit was used to amplify rearranged TCR beta chain sequences. An Illumina MiSeq was used to sequence the TCRB libraries. The study's own analysis went as follows. The proprietary platform of the kit vendor was used for demultiplexing, trimming and gene mapping. TCRdb mirrors the immuneACCESS table, restricted to in-frame sequences. Some clones are absent from its copies; in checked studies, under half trace to an unresolved V gene, and the reason for the others is unknown. V, J and clone size reflect that table, while D and trimming were determined from the DNA. This sample holds approximately 15,000 clones; 95% were observed only once. About 3.5% of the sample comes from the top ten.

Sequencing was performed on peripheral blood mononuclear cells (PBMCs), taken from a glioma patient treated with radiotherapy, temozolomide or both. The clonotype comes from a woman between 18 and 29 years old with glioma. Some clones in this sample may be carry-over from other donors' samples. This chain joins TRBV11-1 to TRBJ2-7; the D gene assignment is ambiguous. Here the CDR3 is given as CASSRSTYEQYF. The nucleotide sequence reads as follows: TGTGCCAGCAGCCGGAGTACCTACGAGCAGTACTTC.